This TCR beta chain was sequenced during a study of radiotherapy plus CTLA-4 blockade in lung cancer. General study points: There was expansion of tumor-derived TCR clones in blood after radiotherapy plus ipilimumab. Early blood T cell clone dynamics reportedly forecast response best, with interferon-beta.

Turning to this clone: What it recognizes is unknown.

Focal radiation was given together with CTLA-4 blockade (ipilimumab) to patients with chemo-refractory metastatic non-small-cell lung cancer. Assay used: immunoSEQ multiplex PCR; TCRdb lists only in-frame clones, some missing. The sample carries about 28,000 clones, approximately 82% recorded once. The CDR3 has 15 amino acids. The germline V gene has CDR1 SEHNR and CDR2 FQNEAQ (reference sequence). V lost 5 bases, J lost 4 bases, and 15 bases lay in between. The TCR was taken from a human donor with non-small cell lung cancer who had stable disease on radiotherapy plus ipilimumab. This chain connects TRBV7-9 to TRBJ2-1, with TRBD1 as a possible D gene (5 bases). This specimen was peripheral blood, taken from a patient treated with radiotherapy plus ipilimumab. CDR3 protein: CASSPGHTPYNEQFF. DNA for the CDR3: TGTGCCAGCAGCCCTGGACATACCCCTTACAATGAGCAGTTCTTC.